This TCR beta chain comes out of a study of T cell repertoires in cytomegalovirus infection. The wider study: Indicated by public TCR beta signatures were CMV infection and matching HLA type.

Per the germline V gene, CDR1 is SGHTA and CDR2 is FQGNSA. The CDR3 is 15 amino acids. The trim removed 1 base at V and 6 bases at J, leaving 2 bases unmatched. Points from the study as a whole: The response measured ex vivo was dominated by TCR beta clonotypes (HLA-C-restricted and CMV-specific).

This clonotype was seen ten or more times. Its antigen is still unknown. TCRdb passed the reads through MiXCR, listing each CDR3 protein once. Among some 240,000 distinct CDR3 sequences listed, 15% to 20% were seen once. The TCR comes from a human donor in good health (CMV status not recorded). Some clones in this sample may be carry-over from other donors' samples. The sample consisted of CD8+ T cells from PBMCs. The chain uses TRBV7-2 and TRBJ1-4; TRBD1 matches at 10 bases. The CDR3 sequence: CASSLVGTGDEKLFF. CDR3 DNA sequence: TGTGCCAGCAGCTTAGTGGGGACAGGGGATGAAAAACTGTTTTTT.